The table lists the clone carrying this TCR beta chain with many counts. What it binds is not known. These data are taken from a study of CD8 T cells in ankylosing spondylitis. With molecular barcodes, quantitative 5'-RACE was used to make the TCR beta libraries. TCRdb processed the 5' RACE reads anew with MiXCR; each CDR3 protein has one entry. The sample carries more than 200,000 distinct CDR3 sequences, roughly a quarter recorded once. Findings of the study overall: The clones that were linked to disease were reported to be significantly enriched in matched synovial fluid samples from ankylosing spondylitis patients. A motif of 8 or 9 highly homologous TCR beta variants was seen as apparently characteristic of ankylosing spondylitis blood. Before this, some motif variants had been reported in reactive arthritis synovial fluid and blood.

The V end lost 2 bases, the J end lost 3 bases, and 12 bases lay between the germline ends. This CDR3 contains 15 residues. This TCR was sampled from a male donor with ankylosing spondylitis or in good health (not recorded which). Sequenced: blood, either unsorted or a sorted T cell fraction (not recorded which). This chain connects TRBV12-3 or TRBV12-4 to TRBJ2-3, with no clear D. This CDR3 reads CASSLLRALTDTQYF. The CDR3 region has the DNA TGTGCCAGCAGTTTACTCCGGGCATTAACAGATACGCAGTATTTT.